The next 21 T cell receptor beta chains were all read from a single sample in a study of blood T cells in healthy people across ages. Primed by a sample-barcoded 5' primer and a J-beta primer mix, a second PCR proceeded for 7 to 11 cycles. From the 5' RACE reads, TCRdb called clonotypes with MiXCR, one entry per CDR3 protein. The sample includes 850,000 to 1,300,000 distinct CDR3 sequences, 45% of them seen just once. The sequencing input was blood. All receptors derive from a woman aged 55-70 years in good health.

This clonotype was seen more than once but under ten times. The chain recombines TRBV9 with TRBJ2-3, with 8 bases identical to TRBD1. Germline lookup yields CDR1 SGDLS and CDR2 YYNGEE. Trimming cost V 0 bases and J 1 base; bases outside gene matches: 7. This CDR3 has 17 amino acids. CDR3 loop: CASSVDGRGQGTDTQYF. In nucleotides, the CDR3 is TGTGCCAGCAGCGTAGACGGCAGGGGGCAGGGCACAGATACGCAGTATTTT.

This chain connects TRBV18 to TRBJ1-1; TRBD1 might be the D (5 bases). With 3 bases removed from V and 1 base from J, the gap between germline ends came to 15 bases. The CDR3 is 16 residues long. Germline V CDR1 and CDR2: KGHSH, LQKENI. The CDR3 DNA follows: TGTGCCAGCTCACCGGAGGTCACCGGGGCGAACACTGAAGCTTTCTTT. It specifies CASSPEVTGANTEAFF.

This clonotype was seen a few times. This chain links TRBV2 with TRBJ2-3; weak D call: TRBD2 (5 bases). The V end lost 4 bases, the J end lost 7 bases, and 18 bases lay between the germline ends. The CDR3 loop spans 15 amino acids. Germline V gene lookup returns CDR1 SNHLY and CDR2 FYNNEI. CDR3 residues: CASSGARRVEHTQYF. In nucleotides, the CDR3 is TGTGCCAGCAGTGGAGCCCGGCGGGTGGAACATACGCAGTATTTT.

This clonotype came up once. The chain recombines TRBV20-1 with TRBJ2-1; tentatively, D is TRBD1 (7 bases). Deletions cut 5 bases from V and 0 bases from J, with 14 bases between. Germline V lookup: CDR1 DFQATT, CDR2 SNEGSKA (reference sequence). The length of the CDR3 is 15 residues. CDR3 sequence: CSAERGRGSYNEQFF. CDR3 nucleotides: TGCAGTGCTGAAAGGGGGCGGGGCTCCTACAATGAGCAGTTCTTC.

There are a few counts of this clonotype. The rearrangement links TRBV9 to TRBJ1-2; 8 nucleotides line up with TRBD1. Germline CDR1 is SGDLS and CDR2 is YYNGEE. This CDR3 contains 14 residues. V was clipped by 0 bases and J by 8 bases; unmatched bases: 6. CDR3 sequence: CASSVGGRGRGYTF. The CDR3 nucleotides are TGTGCCAGCAGCGTAGGTGGCAGGGGGCGAGGCTACACCTTC.

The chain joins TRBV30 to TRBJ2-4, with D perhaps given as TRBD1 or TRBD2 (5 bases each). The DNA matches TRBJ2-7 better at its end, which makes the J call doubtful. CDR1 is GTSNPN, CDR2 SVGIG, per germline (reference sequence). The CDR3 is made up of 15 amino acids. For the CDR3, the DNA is TGTGCCTGGAGTGTGGGGGTCCTGTCGCTTTACGAGCAGTACTTC. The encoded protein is CAWSVGVLSLYEQYF.

CDR3 sequence: CASSVKSSGNSEQYF. The CDR3 region has the DNA TGTGCCAGCAGTGTCAAATCTAGCGGGAATTCCGAGCAGTACTTC. The gene calls are TRBV2 and TRBJ2-7; 9 bases match TRBD2. V gave up 4 bases and J gave up 6 bases; unmatched junction bases: 10. The CDR3 extends over 15 amino acids. In germline, CDR1 is SNHLY, CDR2 FYNNEI.

The CDR3 loop is CASSTPGTGVEQYF. Here the CDR3 DNA reads TGTGCCAGCAGTACTCCCGGGACAGGGGTCGAGCAGTACTTC. The genes are TRBV28 and TRBJ2-7; 10 nucleotides match TRBD1. The length of the CDR3 is 14 residues. V gave up 5 bases and J gave up 6 bases; unmatched junction bases: 7. From germline, CDR1 is MDHEN and CDR2 SYDVKM.

Here the CDR3 reads CASSYSLAGEYNEQFF. CDR3 nucleotides: TGTGCCAGCAGTTACTCTCTAGCGGGAGAGTACAATGAGCAGTTCTTC. The chain uses TRBV6-5 and TRBJ2-1; 10 positions agree with TRBD2. J was trimmed by 4 bases and V by 0 bases; bases with no gene match: 3. Looked up from germline, CDR1 is MNHEY and CDR2 is SVGAGI. This CDR3 has 16 residues.

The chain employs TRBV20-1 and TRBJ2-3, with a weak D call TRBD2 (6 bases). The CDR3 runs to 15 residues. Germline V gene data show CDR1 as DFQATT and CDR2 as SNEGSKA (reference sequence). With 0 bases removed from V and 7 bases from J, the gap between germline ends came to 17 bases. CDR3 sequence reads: CSARDTVMGGNTQYF. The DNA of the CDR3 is TGCAGTGCTAGAGATACGGTTATGGGCGGGAATACGCAGTATTTT.

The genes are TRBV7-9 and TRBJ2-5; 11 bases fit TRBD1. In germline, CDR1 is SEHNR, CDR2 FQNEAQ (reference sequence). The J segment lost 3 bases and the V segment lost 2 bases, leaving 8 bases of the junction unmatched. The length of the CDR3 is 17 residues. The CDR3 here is CASSLQWTGGGKETQYF. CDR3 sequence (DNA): TGTGCCAGCAGCTTACAGTGGACAGGGGGCGGAAAAGAGACCCAGTACTTC.

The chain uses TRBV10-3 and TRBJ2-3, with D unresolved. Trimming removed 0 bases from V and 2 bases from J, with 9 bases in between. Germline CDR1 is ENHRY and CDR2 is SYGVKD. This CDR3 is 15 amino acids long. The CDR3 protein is CAISESATDTDTQYF. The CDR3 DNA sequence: TGTGCCATCAGTGAGTCTGCTACTGACACAGATACGCAGTATTTT.

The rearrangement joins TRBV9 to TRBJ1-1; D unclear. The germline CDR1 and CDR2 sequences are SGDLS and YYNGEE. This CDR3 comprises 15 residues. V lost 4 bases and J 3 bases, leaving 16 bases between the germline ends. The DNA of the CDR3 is TGTGCCAGCAGCATCGCGACCGGGTACGACACTGAAGCTTTCTTT. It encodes CASSIATGYDTEAFF.

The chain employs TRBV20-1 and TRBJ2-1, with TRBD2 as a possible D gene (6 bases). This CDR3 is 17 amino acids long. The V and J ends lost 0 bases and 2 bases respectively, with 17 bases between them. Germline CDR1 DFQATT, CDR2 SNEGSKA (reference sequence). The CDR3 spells CSARDHLGGRPYNEQFF. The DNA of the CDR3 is TGCAGTGCTAGAGACCATCTCGGTGGGAGGCCCTACAATGAGCAGTTCTTC.

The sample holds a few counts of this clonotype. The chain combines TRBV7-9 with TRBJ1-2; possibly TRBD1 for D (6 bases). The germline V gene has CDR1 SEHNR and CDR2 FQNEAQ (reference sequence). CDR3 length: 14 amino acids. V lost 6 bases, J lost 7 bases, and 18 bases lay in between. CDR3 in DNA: TGTGCCAGCAGTTATGAACAGGGCTCAAGTGGCTACACCTTC. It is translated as CASSYEQGSSGYTF.

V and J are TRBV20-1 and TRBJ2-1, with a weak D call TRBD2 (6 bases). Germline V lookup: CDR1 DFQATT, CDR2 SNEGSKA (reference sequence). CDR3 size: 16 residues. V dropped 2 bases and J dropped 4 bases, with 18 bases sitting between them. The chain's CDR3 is CSARLYGRGEYNEQFF. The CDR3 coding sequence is TGCAGTGCTAGACTTTATGGGCGGGGAGAATACAATGAGCAGTTCTTC.

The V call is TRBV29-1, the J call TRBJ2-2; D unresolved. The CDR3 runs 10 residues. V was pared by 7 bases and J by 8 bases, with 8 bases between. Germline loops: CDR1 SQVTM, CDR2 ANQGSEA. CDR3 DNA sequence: TGCAGCGCCTTTAAAGGGGAGCTGTTTTTT. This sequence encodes CSAFKGELFF.

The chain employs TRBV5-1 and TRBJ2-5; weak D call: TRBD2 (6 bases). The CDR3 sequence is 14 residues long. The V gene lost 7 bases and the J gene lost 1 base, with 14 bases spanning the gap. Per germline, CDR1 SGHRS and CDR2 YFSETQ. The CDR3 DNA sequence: TGCGCCAGCCGGGCTAGCGCCCTCCAAGAGACCCAGTACTTC. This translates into CASRASALQETQYF.

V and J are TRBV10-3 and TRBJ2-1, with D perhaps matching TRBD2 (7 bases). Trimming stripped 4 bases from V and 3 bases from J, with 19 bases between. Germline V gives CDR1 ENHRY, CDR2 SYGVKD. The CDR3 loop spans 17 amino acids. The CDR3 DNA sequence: TGTGCCATCAGTGGAGGGGGGGCGGAAACCGTCTACAATGAGCAGTTCTTC. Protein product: CAISGGGAETVYNEQFF.

CDR3 DNA sequence: TGCAGTGCAGCCGCAGACATTTCTAACTATGGCTACACCTTC. Encoded protein: CSAAADISNYGYTF. V and J are TRBV20-1 and TRBJ1-2; D remains unclear. CDR1 and CDR2 (germline): DFQATT, SNEGSKA (reference sequence). The V and J ends lost 6 bases and 0 bases respectively, with 14 bases between them. The CDR3 extends over 14 amino acids.

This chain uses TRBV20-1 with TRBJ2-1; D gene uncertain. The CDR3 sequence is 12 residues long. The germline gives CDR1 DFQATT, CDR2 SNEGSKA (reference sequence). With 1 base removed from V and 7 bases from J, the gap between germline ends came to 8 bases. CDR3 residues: CSARGLPNEQFF. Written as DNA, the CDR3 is TGCAGTGCTAGAGGACTGCCGAATGAGCAGTTCTTC.